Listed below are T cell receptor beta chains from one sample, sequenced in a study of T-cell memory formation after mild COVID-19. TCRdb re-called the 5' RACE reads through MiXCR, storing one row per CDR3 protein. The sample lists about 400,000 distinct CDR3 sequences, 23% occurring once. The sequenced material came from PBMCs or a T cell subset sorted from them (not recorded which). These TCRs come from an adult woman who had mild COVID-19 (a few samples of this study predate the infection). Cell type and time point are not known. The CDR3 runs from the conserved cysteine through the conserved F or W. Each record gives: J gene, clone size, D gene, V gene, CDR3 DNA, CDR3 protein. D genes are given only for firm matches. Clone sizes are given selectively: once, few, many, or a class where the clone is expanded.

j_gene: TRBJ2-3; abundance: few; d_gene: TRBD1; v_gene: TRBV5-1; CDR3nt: TGCGCCAGCAGCGACGGGACAGCTCCAGATACGCAGTATTTT; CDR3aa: CASSDGTAPDTQYF
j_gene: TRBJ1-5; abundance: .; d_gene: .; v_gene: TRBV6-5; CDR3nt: .; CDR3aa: CASSSSGVSNQPQHF
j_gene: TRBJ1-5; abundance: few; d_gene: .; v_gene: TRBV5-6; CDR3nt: TGTGCCAGCAGCTTCGGGGACCAGCCCCAGCATTTT; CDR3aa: CASSFGDQPQHF
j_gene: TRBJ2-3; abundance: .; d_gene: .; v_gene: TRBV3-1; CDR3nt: TGTGCCAGCAGCCAAGAAACCCCGAGGGGGCAGTATTTT; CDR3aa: CASSQETPRGQYF
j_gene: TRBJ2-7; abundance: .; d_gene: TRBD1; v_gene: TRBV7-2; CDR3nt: TGTGCCAGCAGCACACCGGGACAGGGGAATCGGTACGAGCAGTACTTC; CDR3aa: CASSTPGQGNRYEQYF
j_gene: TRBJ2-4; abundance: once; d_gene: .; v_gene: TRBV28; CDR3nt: TGTGCCAGCAGCTCACATCAGGGGGGAGCCAAAAACATTCAGTACTTC; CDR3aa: CASSSHQGGAKNIQYF
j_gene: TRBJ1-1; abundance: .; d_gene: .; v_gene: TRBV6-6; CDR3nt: TGTGCCAGCAGTTACTCGATAGGTAGGGGGGATGAAGCTTTCTTT; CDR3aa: CASSYSIGRGDEAFF
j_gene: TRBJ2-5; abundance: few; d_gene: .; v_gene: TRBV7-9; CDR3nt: TGTGCCAGCAAGCCAACAGGGATGGGAGAGACCCAGTACTTC; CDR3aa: CASKPTGMGETQYF
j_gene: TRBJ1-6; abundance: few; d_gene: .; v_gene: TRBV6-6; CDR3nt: TGTGCCAGCATTATCGACAGGACGGGGAATTCACCCCTCCACTTT; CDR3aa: CASIIDRTGNSPLHF
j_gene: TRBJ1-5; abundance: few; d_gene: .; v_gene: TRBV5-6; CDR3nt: TGTGCCAGCAGCCCCTGGGCGCAGGGCAATCAGCCCCAGCATTTT; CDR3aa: CASSPWAQGNQPQHF
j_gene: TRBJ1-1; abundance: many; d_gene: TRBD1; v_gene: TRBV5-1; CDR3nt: TGCGCCAGCAGCTTAGGACAGGGCTACACTGAAGCTTTCTTT; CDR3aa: CASSLGQGYTEAFF
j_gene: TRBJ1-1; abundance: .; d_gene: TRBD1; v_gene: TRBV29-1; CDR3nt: TGCAGCGTTGACAGGGGGCTGGGCACTGAAGCTTTCTTT; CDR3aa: CSVDRGLGTEAFF
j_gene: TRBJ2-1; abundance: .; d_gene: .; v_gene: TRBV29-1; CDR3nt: TGCAGCGTTGAAGATGGAGTAGCCGGTGAGCAGTTCTTC; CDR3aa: CSVEDGVAGEQFF
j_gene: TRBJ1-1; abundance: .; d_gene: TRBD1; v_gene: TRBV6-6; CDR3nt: TGTGCCAGCAGCTCCCCGGACAGGGGAAAGGACACTGAAGCTTTCTTT; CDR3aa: CASSSPDRGKDTEAFF
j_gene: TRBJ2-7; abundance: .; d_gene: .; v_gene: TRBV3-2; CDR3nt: TGTGCCAGCAGCTCGTTCCGGGACCGCTTAGTGAACGAGCAGTACTTC; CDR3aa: CASSSFRDRLVNEQYF
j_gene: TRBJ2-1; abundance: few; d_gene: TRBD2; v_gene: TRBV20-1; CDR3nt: TGCAGTGCTAGAGATGAGGGGACTAGCGGGACGACGTACTACAATGAGCAGTTCTTC; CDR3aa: CSARDEGTSGTTYYNEQFF
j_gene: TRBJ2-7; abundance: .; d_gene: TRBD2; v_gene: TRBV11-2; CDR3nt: TGTGCCAGCAGCTTAGGAGCCTGGGGGGGACTCTCCTACGAGCAGTACTTC; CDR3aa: CASSLGAWGGLSYEQYF
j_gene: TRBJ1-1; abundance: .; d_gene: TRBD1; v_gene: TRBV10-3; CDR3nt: TGTGCCATCAGAAAGAACCGGGACAGCACTGAAGCTTTCTTT; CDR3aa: CAIRKNRDSTEAFF
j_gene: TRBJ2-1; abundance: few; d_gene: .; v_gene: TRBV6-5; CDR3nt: TGTGCCAGCAGTTACTCCGTGGTGAGCTCCTACAATGAGCAGTTCTTC; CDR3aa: CASSYSVVSSYNEQFF
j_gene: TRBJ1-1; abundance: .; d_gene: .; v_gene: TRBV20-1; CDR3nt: TGCAGTGCTAGAGATATATTGTTTGGAGCTTTCTTT; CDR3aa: CSARDILFGAFF
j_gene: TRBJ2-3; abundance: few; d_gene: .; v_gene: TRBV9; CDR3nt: TGTGCCAGCAGCGTAGAAGCTCAGCTACGCACAGATACGCAGTATTTT; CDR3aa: CASSVEAQLRTDTQYF
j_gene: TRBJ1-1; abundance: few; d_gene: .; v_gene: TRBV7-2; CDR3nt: TGTGCCAGCAAAACCCCGGGTCTGAACACTGAAGCTTTCTTT; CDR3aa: CASKTPGLNTEAFF
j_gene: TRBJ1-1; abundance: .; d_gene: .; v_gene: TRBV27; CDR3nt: TGTGCCAGCAGTTTGGAGGGGCCAGCCACTGAAGCTTTCTTT; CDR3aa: CASSLEGPATEAFF
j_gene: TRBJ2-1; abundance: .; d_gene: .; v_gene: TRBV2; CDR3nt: TGTGCCAGCAGTGAAATTGTGGGGGAGCAGTTCTTC; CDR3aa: CASSEIVGEQFF
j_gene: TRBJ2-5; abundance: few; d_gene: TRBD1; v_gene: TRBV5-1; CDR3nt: TGCGCCAGCAGCCTGTGGCGGACAGGGGTAGAGACCCAGTACTTC; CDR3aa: CASSLWRTGVETQYF
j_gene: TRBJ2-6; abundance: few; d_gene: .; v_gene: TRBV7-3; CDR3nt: TGTGCCAGCAGCCCCTTGGGACCGGTCTCTGGGGCCAACGTCCTGACTTTC; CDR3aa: CASSPLGPVSGANVLTF
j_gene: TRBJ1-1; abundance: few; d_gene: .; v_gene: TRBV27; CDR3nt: TGTGCCAGCAGTTTAAGGGAGGACACTGAAGCTTTCTTT; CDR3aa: CASSLREDTEAFF
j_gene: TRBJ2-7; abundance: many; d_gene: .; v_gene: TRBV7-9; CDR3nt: TGTGCCAGCAGCTTAGGATTGGGGTCACCCTCCTACGAGCAGTACTTC; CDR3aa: CASSLGLGSPSYEQYF
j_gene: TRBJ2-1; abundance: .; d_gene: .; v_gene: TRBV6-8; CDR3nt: TGTGTGGGGGGAAATGAGCAGTTCTTC; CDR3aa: CVGGNEQFF
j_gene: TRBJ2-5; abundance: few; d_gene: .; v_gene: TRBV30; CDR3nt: TGTGCCTGGAGTGGGGGGGAGCTGGGGGAGACCCAGTACTTC; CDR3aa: CAWSGGELGETQYF
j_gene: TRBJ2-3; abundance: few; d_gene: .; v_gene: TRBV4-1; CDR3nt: TGCGCCAGCAGCCAAGCCACATTTATTATGGATACGCAGTATTTT; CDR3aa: CASSQATFIMDTQYF
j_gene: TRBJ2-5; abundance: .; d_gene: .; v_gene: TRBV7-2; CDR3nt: TGTGCCAGCACCCAGTGGCCCAGGGCCTCCCTCCTAGAGACCCAGTACTTC; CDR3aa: CASTQWPRASLLETQYF
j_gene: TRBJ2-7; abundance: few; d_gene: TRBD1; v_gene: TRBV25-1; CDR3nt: TGTGCCAGCTCTTGGACAGGGAGGTCCTACGAGCAGTACTTC; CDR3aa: CASSWTGRSYEQYF
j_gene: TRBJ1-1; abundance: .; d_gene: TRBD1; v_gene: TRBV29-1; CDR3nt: TGCAGCGGTATGACGGACAGGGCGAACACTGAAGCTTTCTTT; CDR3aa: CSGMTDRANTEAFF
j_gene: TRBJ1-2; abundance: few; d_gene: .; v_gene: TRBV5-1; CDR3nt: TGCGCCAGCAGCCGCGAAACAGGGTTTTTGGATGGCTACACCTTC; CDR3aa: CASSRETGFLDGYTF
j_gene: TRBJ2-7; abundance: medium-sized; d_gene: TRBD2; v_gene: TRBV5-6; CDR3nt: TGTGCCAGCAGCGGGGGACTAGCGGGTCGCTTCTACGAGCAGTACTTC; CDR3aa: CASSGGLAGRFYEQYF
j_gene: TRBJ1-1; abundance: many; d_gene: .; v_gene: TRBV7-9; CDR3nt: TGTGCCAGCAGCTTAGGTGGTAGGATCACTGAAGCTTTCTTT; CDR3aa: CASSLGGRITEAFF
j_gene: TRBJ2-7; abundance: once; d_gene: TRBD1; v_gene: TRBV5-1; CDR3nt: TGCGCCAGCAGCCCCGCTTGGGACAGCGAGCAGTACTTC; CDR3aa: CASSPAWDSEQYF
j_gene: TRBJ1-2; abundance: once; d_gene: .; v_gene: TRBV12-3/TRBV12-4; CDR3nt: TGTGCCAGCTATCCGGGAGGACGGACGGGGGGCTACACCTTC; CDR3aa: CASYPGGRTGGYTF
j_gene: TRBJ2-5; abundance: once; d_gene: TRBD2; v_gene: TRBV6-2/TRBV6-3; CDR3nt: TGTGCCAGCAGTTACCGGGCTAGCGGGAGAATGGAGACCCAGTACTTC; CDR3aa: CASSYRASGRMETQYF
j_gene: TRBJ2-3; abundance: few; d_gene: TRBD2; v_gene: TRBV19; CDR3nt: TGTGCCAGTAGTACTCTACTAGCGGGGGGCACAGATACGCAGTATTTT; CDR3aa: CASSTLLAGGTDTQYF
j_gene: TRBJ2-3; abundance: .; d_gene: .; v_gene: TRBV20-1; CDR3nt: TGCAGTGCGTCCCCACATACGCAGTATTTT; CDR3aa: CSASPHTQYF
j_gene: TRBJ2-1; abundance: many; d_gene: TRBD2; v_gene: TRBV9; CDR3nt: TGTGCCAGCAGCCCCCGGACTAGCGGGAGTAACGGTGAGCAGTTCTTC; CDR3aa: CASSPRTSGSNGEQFF
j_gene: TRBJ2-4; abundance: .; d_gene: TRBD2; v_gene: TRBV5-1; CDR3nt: TGCGCCAGCAGCTCGTTCTATAGCGGGAGGGCCAAAAACATTCAGTACTTC; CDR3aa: CASSSFYSGRAKNIQYF
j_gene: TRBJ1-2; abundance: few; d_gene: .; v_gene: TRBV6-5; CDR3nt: TGTGCCAGCAGTTACCTGGAGGGCCGTGCCTATGGCTACACCTTC; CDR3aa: CASSYLEGRAYGYTF
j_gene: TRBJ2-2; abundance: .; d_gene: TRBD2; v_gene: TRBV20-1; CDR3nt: TGCAGTGCTGTGGGACTACCCTACACCGGGGAGCTGTTTTTT; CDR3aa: CSAVGLPYTGELFF
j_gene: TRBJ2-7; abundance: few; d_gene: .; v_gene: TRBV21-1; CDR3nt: TGTGCCAGCAGCAAAGAGGACAGCTCCTACGAGCAGTACTTC; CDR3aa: CASSKEDSSYEQYF
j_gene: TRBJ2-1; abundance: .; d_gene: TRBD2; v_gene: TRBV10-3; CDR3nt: TGTGCCATCAGTGACCCTTCGGGGGGCTCCTACAATGAGCAGTTCTTC; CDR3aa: CAISDPSGGSYNEQFF
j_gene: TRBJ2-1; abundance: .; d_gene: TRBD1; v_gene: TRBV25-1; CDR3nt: TGTGCCAGCATTATAGAGACAGGGGTAAACAATGAGCAGTTCTTC; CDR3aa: CASIIETGVNNEQFF
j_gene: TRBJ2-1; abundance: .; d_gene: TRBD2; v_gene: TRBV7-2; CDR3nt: TGTGCCAGCAGCTCCGCTAGCGGGGCATACAATGAGCAGTTCTTC; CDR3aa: CASSSASGAYNEQFF
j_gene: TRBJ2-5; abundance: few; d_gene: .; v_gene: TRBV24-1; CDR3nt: TGTGCCACCAGTGGACAGGCACAAGAGACCCAGTACTTC; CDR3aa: CATSGQAQETQYF